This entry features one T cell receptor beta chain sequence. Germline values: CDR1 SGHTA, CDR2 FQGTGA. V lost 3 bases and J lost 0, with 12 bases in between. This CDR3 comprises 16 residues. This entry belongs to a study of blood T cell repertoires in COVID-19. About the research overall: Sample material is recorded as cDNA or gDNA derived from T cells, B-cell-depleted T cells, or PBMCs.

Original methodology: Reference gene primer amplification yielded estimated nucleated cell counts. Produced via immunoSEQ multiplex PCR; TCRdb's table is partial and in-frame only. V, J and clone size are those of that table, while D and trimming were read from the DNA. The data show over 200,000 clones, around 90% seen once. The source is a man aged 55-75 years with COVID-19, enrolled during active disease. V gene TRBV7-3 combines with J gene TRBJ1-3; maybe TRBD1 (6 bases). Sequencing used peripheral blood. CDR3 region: CASSFDTGRSGNTIYF. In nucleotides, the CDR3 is TGTGCCAGCAGCTTTGATACAGGGCGCTCTGGAAACACCATATATTTT.